This TCR beta chain was sequenced for a study of blood T cell repertoires in COVID-19. Study at large: The study drew acute and convalescent COVID-19 samples from the United States, Italy and Spain. PBMCs, B-cell-depleted T cells, or T cells were the source of the cDNA or gDNA that made up the material.

This clone was observed once. Trimming took off 8 bases at V and 5 bases at J, with 20 bases between the two ends. Germline CDR1 reads LGHDT; CDR2 reads YNNKEL (reference sequence). The CDR3 contains 15 residues. Study processing details: Reference gene primer amplification gave nucleated cell count estimates. Using immunoSEQ multiplex PCR, the repertoire was profiled, and TCRdb retains in-frame clones only, with some absent. V and J calls and clone size are given by that table; D and trimming were obtained from the DNA. The repertoire holds around 170,000 clones, with roughly nine tenths as singletons.

The TCR was taken from a man aged 45-60 years with acute or convalescent COVID-19. Sequenced sample: peripheral blood. This chain links TRBV3-1 (or the pseudogene TRBV3-2) with TRBJ2-3, with D possibly TRBD2 on 7 matching bases. The CDR3 DNA is TGTGCCAGCCAAAGTTGGGGGGGGGCAGGAGATACGCAGTATTTT. It yields the protein CASQSWGGAGDTQYF.